The clone carrying this T cell receptor (beta chain) has a handful of counts. The source of the sample is a study of beta chain features in type 1 diabetes. In germline, CDR1 is SNHLY, CDR2 FYNNEI. Trimming shortened V by 7 bases and J by 0 bases, and 15 bases separated the two germline ends. CDR3 length: 15 residues. The whole isolated RNA underwent reverse transcription, so sequencing captured expressed TCRB transcripts. TCRdb's table, derived via immunoSEQ multiplex PCR, lists solely in-frame clones and lacks some. The sample includes about 350,000 clones, around 20% seen only once; the top ten take around 0.044%.

The receptor comes from a woman in her late teens or twenties in good health. The chain has TRBV2 and TRBJ1-2, with a weak D call TRBD1 (6 bases). Sequencing was carried out using naive CD4+ T cells from blood. For the CDR3, the DNA is TGTGCCAGCACCCCCGGGACACAAACTAACTATGGCTACACCTTC. As protein: CASTPGTQTNYGYTF. Using reference TRBV2 and TRBJ1-2 for the parts outside the CDR3, the full variable domain is EPEVTQTPSHQVTQMGQEVILRCVPISNHLYFYWYRQILGQKVEFLVSFYNNEISEKSEIFDDQFSVERPDGSNFTLKIRSTKLEDSAMYFCASTPGTQTNYGYTFGSGTRLTVV.